One sample yielded the 18 T cell receptor beta chains listed below, sequenced in a study of T cell responses to AZD1222 COVID-19 vaccine. Method: immunoSEQ multiplex PCR; TCRdb's copy keeps in-frame clones and lacks some. Of 110,000 to 150,000 clones in the sample, about 87% are singletons; the top ten hold about 6%. The sample in question was peripheral blood, obtained on day 0 of AZD1222 vaccination. These receptors all stem from an adult in good health.

The chain has TRBV7-9 and TRBJ2-7; the match to TRBD1 covers 12 bases. The CDR3 has 15 residues. Trimming cost V 2 bases and J 7 bases; bases outside gene matches: 6. Germline V gene sequence: CDR1 SEHNR, CDR2 FQNEAQ (reference sequence). CDR3 nucleotides: TGTGCCAGCAGCTTATCTAGGGACAGGGGGCGTGAGCAGTACTTC. Its protein product is CASSLSRDRGREQYF.

Here the CDR3 reads CASRAGDNYEQYF. The CDR3 bases are TGTGCCAGCAGGGCAGGGGACAACTACGAGCAGTACTTC. The chain joins TRBV2 to TRBJ2-7; TRBD1 is a possible D gene (6 bases). Germline CDR1 is SNHLY and CDR2 is FYNNEI. V lost 6 bases to trimming and J lost 3 bases, with 12 bases between them. This CDR3 has 13 amino acids.

This chain links TRBV19 with TRBJ1-5, with D uncertain. The germline gives CDR1 LNHDA, CDR2 SQIVND (reference sequence). There are 15 residues in the CDR3. Trimming took 8 bases from V and 0 from J, leaving 14 bases between them. As DNA, the CDR3 is TGTGCCAGTTCCTCGAGCCAGAATAGCAATCAGCCCCAGCATTTT. Translation: CASSSSQNSNQPQHF.

V gene TRBV4-3 combines with J gene TRBJ1-1, with 12 bases aligning to TRBD1. V lost 3 bases and J lost 1; bases outside the gene matches: 6. From germline, CDR1 is LGHNA and CDR2 YSLEER. The CDR3 runs to 17 residues. The DNA of the CDR3 is TGCGCCAGCAGCCATTGGGGACAGGGGGCCGCGAACACTGAAGCTTTCTTT. This gives the protein CASSHWGQGAANTEAFF.

This chain links TRBV3-1 (or the pseudogene TRBV3-2) with TRBJ1-5; 10 nucleotides agree with TRBD1. CDR3 length equals 17 residues. The germline V gene has CDR1 LGHDT and CDR2 YNNKEL (reference sequence). V dropped 3 bases and J dropped 2; count of bases not matched to a gene: 7. CDR3 sequence (DNA): TGTGCCAGCAGCCAGGGGGACAGGGGATTTCGCAATCAGCCCCAGCATTTT. It translates to CASSQGDRGFRNQPQHF.

The chain is built from TRBV9 and TRBJ2-7; 13 bases fit TRBD2. V lost 4 bases and J lost 6; bases outside the gene matches: 4. The CDR3 covers 14 residues. Germline V CDR1 and CDR2: SGDLS, YYNGEE. The CDR3 DNA is TGTGCCAGCAGCCCCCGACTAGCGGGAGGCGAGCAGTACTTC. Its translation: CASSPRLAGGEQYF.

The chain combines TRBV21-1 with TRBJ1-5. TRBV21-1 is a known pseudogene. The CDR3 has 16 residues. CDR3 residues: CASSNVLPFSNQPQHF. CDR3 sequence (DNA): TGTGCCAGCAGCAATGTTTTGCCTTTTAGCAATCAGCCCCAGCATTTT.

This clone has only one observation. The gene calls are TRBV5-1 and TRBJ2-2; 8 nucleotides align to TRBD2. The V segment lost 3 bases and the J segment 4 bases; nucleotides outside the gene matches: 5. The CDR3 consists of 15 residues. Germline CDR1 and CDR2: SGHRS and YFSETQ. The CDR3 here is CASSWGGGRTGELFF. In DNA, the CDR3 is TGCGCCAGCAGCTGGGGCGGGGGGCGCACCGGGGAGCTGTTTTTT.

The chain employs TRBV6-2 or TRBV6-3 and TRBJ2-7; 10 positions match TRBD2. Germline lookup yields CDR1 MNHEY and CDR2 SVGEGT. This CDR3 contains 15 residues. After removal of 6 bases from V and 4 bases from J, the junction contained 9 bases not matched to a gene. The CDR3 is CASSRRAGGKYEQYF. The CDR3 DNA follows: TGTGCCAGCAGCCGACGAGCGGGAGGGAAGTACGAGCAGTACTTC.

This chain uses TRBV18 with TRBJ2-2, with D uncertain. CDR1 KGHSH and CDR2 LQKENI come from the germline V gene. CDR3 length: 15 residues. The germline V and J ends were trimmed by 3 bases and 0 bases, with 8 bases remaining between them. The DNA for the CDR3 is TGTGCCAGCTCACCCGCTGCGGCGAACACCGGGGAGCTGTTTTTT. This translates into CASSPAAANTGELFF.

The V gene is TRBV11-1, the J gene TRBJ2-7, with 11 positions matching TRBD1. Germline-derived CDR1 and CDR2 are SGHAT and FQDESV (reference sequence). The CDR3 sequence is 16 residues long. J was trimmed by 3 bases and V by 5 bases; bases with no gene match: 9. In DNA form, the CDR3 reads TGTGCCAGCAGCCTATACCGGGACAGGGGGATCTACGAGCAGTACTTC. Its translation: CASSLYRDRGIYEQYF.

J is TRBJ2-1 and V is TRBV7-3, with D possibly called TRBD1 or TRBD2 (5 bases each). Trimming took 10 bases from V and 10 from J, leaving 11 bases between them. Looked up from germline, CDR1 is SGHTA and CDR2 is FQGTGA. The CDR3 loop spans 10 amino acids. CDR3 sequence (DNA): TGTGCCATCCGTGGGGGAGAGCAGTTCTTC. Protein sequence: CAIRGGEQFF.

This chain joins TRBV19 and TRBJ2-1, with D unresolved. The V and J ends lost 5 bases and 4 bases respectively, with 9 bases between them. This CDR3 contains 13 residues. CDR1 LNHDA and CDR2 SQIVND come from the germline V gene (reference sequence). This chain's CDR3 is CASSPIPYNEQFF. The CDR3 nucleotides read TGTGCCAGTAGTCCTATACCATACAATGAGCAGTTCTTC.

This clone was seen only a few times. J is TRBJ2-3 and V is TRBV15; maybe TRBD2 (6 bases). Trimming took off 0 bases at V and 2 bases at J, with 12 bases between the two ends. This CDR3 contains 16 residues. In germline, CDR1 is LNHNV, CDR2 YYDKDF (reference sequence). CDR3 coding DNA: TGTGCCACCAGCAGAGATGGGGGGACCCCCACAGATACGCAGTATTTT. It yields the protein CATSRDGGTPTDTQYF. Full variable domain (outside the CDR3, taken from reference TRBV15 and TRBJ2-3): DAMVIQNPRYQVTQFGKPVTLSCSQTLNHNVMYWYQQKSSQAPKLLFHYYDKDFNNEADTPDNFQSRRPNTSFCFLDIRSPGLGDTAMYLCATSRDGGTPTDTQYFGPGTRLTVL.

This clone was observed a single time. The rearrangement joins TRBV13 to TRBJ1-6; 9 bases fit TRBD1. With V trimmed by 7 bases and J by 7 bases, 5 bases remained unmatched. This CDR3 spans 14 amino acids. The V gene's germline CDR1 is PRHDT and CDR2 FYEKMQ (reference sequence). The CDR3 loop reads CASNHRGRNSPLHF. CDR3 sequence (DNA): TGTGCCAGCAATCACAGGGGGCGCAATTCACCCCTCCACTTT.

V gene TRBV19 combines with J gene TRBJ1-5, with unresolved D. This CDR3 contains 14 residues. The V gene lost 1 base and the J gene lost 6 bases, with 10 bases spanning the gap. CDR1 and CDR2 (germline): LNHDA, SQIVND (reference sequence). The CDR3 region has the DNA TGTGCCAGTAGTATAGCAAGGGAGGGTCAGCCCCAGCATTTT. Its protein product is CASSIAREGQPQHF. Complete variable domain (other parts from reference TRBV19 and TRBJ1-5): DGGITQSPKYLFRKEGQNVTLSCEQNLNHDAMYWYRQDPGQGLRLIYYSQIVNDFQKGDIAEGYSVSREKKESFPLTVTSAQKNPTAFYLCASSIAREGQPQHFGDGTRLSIL.

The J gene is TRBJ2-7, the V gene TRBV28, with 10 bases identical to TRBD2. The V and J ends lost 8 bases and 5 bases, in that order; junction bases with no gene match: 12. Germline CDR1 and CDR2: MDHEN and SYDVKM. This CDR3 contains 15 residues. The DNA of the CDR3 is TGTGCCAGCCCAGACATACCGGGACTAGCGCACGAGCAGTACTTC. Protein product: CASPDIPGLAHEQYF.

This chain links TRBV11-3 with TRBJ2-1, with 7 bases matching TRBD1. Germline CDR1 is SGHNT and CDR2 is YENEEA. J was trimmed by 5 bases and V by 4 bases; bases with no gene match: 14. The CDR3 runs 17 residues. In nucleotides, the CDR3 is TGTGCCAGCAGCTCGTATGGACAAACAGGGGACCACAATGAGCAGTTCTTC. The encoded protein is CASSSYGQTGDHNEQFF.